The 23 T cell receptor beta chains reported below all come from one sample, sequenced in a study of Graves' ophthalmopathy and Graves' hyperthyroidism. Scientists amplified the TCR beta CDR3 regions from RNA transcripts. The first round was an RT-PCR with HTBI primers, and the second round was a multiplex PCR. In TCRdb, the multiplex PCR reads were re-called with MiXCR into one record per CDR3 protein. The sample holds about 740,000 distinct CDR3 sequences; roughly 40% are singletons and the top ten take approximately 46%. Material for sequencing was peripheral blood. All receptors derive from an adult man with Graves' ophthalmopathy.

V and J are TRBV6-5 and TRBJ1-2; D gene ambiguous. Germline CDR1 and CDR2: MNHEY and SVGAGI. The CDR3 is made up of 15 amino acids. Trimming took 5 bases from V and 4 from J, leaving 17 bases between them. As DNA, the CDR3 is TGTGCCAGCAGTGAATCGGTTTACAGACCCTATGGCTACACCTTC. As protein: CASSESVYRPYGYTF.

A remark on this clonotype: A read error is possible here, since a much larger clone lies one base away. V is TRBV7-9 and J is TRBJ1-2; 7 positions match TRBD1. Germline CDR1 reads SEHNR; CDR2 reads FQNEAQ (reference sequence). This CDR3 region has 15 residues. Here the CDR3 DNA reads TGTGCCGGCAGCCTCGGGACAGCCTCTAACTATGGCTACACCTTC. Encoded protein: CAGSLGTASNYGYTF.

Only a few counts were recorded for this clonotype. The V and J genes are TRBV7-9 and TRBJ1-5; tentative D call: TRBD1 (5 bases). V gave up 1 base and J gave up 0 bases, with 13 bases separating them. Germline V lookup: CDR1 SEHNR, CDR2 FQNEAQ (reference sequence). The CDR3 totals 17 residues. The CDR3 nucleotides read TGTGCCAGCAGCTTAGGCACAGGAGCCGATAGCAATCAGCCCCAGCATTTT. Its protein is CASSLGTGADSNQPQHF.

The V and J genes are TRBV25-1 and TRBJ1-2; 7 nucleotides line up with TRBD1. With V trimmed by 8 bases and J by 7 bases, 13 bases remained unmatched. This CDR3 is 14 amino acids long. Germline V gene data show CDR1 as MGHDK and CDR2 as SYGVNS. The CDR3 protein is CASSQLRQGAGYTF. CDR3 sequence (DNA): TGTGCCAGCTCACAGTTAAGACAGGGTGCTGGCTACACCTTC.

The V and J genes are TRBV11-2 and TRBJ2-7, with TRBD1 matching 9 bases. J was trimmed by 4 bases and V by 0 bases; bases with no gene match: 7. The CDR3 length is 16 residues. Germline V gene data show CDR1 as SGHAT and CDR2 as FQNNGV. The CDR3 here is CASSLELGQGGYEQYF. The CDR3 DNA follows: TGTGCCAGCAGCTTAGAATTGGGACAGGGTGGTTACGAGCAGTACTTC.

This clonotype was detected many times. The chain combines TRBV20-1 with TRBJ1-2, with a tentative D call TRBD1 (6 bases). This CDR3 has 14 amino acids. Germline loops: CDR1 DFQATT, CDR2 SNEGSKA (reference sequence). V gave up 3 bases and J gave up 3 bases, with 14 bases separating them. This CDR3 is CSARKTGSDYGYTF. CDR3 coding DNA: TGCAGTGCTAGGAAGACAGGCTCAGACTATGGCTACACCTTC.

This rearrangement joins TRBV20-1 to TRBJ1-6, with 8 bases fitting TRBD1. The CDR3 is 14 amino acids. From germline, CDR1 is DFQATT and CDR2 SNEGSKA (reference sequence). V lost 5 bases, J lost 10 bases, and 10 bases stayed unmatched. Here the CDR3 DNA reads TGCAGTGCTTCCTCTGGACAGGGACGGTCACCCCTCCACTTT. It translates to CSASSGQGRSPLHF.

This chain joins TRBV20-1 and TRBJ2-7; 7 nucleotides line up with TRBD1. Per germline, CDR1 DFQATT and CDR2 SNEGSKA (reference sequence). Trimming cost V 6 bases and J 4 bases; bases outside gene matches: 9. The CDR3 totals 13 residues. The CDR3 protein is CSAGRDSYYEQYF. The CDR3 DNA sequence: TGCAGTGCGGGCCGGGACAGCTATTACGAGCAGTACTTC.

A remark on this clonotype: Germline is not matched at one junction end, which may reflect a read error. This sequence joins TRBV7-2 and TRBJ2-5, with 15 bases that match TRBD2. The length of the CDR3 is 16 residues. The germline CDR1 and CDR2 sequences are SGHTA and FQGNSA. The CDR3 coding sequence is TGTGCCAGCAGCTTAGCCCCGGGACTAGCGGGGGGCCAGGGCGACTTC. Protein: CASSLAPGLAGGQGDF.

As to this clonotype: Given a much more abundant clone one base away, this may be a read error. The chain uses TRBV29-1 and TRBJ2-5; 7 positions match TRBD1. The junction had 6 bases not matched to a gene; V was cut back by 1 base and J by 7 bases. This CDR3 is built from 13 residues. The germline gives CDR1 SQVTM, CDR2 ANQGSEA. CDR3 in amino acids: CSVEAGGVGTQYF. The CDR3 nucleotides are TGCAGCGTTGAAGCAGGGGGAGTCGGGACCCAGTACTTC.

CDR3 loop: CSAETGPSYEQYF. In DNA, the CDR3 is TGCAGCGCGGAGACAGGGCCCTCCTACGAGCAGTACTTC. The J gene is TRBJ2-7, the V gene TRBV29-1, with 7 bases lining up with TRBD1. Looked up from germline, CDR1 is SQVTM and CDR2 is ANQGSEA. V lost 7 bases and J lost 0; bases outside the gene matches: 6. The CDR3 loop spans 13 amino acids.

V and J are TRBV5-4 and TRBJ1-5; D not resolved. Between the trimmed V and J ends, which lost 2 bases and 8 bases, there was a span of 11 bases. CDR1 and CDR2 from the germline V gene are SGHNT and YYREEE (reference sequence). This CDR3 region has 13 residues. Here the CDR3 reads CASSLGGEEPQHF. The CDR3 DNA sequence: TGTGCCAGCAGCTTAGGTGGGGAAGAGCCCCAGCATTTT. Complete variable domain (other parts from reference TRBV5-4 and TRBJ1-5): ETGVTQSPTHLIKTRGQQVTLRCSSQSGHNTVSWYQQALGQGPQFIFQYYREEENGRGNFPPRFSGLQFPNYSSELNVNALELDDSALYLCASSLGGEEPQHFGDGTRLSIL.

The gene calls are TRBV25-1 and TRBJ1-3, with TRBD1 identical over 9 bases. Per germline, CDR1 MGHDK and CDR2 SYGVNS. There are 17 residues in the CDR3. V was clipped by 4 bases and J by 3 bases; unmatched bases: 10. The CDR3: CASSVKEWGQGGNTIYF. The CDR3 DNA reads TGTGCCAGCAGTGTTAAAGAGTGGGGACAGGGTGGAAACACCATATATTTT.

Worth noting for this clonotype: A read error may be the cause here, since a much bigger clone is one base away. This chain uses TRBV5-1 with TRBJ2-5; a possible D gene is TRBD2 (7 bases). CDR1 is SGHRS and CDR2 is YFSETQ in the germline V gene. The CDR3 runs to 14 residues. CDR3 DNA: TGCGCCAGCAGCTTGATAGCGGACAGCGGGACCCAGTGCTTC. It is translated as CASSLIADSGTQCF.

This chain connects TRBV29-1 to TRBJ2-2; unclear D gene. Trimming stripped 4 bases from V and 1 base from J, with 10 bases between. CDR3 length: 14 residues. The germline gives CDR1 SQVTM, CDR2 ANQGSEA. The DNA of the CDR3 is TGCAGCGTTGGTCAGGATCTGAACACCGGGGAGCTGTTTTTT. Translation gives CSVGQDLNTGELFF.

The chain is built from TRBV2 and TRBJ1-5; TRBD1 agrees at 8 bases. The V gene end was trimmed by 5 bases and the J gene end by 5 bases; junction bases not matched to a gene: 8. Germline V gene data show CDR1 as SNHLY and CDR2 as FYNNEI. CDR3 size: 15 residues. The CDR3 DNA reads TGTGCCAGCAGTAGCGGACAGGGATTTTATCAGCCCCAGCATTTT. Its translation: CASSSGQGFYQPQHF.

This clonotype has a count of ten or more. Here the CDR3 reads CASSLGSSNSPLHF. CDR3 DNA sequence: TGTGCCAGCAGCTTAGGAAGCTCTAATTCACCCCTCCACTTT. V usage is TRBV7-9 and J usage is TRBJ1-6; D gene ambiguous. Trimming removed 1 base from V and 6 bases from J, with 7 bases in between. The CDR3 contains 14 residues. Germline CDR1 reads SEHNR; CDR2 reads FQNEAQ (reference sequence).

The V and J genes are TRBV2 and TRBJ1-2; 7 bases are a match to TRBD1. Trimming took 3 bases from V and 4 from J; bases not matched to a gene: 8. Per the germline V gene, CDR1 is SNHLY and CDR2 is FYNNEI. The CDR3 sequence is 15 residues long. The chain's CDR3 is CASSDGTVPSYGYTF. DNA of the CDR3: TGTGCCAGCAGTGACGGGACAGTCCCCTCCTATGGCTACACCTTC. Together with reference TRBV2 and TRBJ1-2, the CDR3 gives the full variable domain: EPEVTQTPSHQVTQMGQEVILRCVPISNHLYFYWYRQILGQKVEFLVSFYNNEISEKSEIFDDQFSVERPDGSNFTLKIRSTKLEDSAMYFCASSDGTVPSYGYTFGSGTRLTVV.

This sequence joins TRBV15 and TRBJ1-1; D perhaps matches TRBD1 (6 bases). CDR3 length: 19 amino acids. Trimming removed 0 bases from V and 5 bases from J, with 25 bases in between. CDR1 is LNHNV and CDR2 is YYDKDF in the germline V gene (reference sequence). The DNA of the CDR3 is TGTGCCACCAGCAGAGAGGGCCCCGAGGGGCCAGGGGCTGGAACTGAAGCTTTCTTT. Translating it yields CATSREGPEGPGAGTEAFF.

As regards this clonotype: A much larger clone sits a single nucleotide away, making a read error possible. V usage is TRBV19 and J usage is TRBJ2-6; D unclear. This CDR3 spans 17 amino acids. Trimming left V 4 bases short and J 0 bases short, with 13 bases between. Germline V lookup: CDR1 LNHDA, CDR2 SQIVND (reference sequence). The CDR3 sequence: CASSTGGVRSGANVLTF. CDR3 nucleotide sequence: TGTGCCAGTAGTACGGGCGGAGTCCGCTCTGGGGCCAACGTCCTGACTTTC.

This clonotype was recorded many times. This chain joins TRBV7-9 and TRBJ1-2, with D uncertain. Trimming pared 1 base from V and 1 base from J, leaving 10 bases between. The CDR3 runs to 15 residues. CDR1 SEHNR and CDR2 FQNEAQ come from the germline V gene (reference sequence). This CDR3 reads CASSLVGTGNYGYTF. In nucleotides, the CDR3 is TGTGCCAGCAGCTTAGTCGGCACCGGTAACTATGGCTACACCTTC.

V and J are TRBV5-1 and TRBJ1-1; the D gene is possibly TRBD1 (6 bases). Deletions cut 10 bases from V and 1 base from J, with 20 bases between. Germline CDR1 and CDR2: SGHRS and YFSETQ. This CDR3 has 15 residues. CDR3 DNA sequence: TGCGCCGGCGTAGCGAGGGCAGGGGAGAACACTGAAGCTTTCTTT. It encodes CAGVARAGENTEAFF.

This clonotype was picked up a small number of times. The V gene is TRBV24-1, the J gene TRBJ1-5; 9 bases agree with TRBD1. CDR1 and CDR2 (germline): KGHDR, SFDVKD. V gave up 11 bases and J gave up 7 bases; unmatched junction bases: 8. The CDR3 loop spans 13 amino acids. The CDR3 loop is CASRDRVGQPQHF. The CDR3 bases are TGTGCCAGCAGGGACAGGGTTGGCCAGCCCCAGCATTTT.